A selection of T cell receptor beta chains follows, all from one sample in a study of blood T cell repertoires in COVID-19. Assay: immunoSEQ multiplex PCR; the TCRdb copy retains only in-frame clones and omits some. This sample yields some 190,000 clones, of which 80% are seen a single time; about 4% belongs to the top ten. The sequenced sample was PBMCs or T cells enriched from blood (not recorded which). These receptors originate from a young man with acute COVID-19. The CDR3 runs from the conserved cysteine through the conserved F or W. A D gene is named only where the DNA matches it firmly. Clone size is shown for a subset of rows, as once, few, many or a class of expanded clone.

TGTGCCAGCAGCTTGGCGGGAGGCGCTGAAGCTTTCTTT | CASSLAGGAEAFF | . | . | TRBJ1-1 | TRBV5-6
TGTGCCAGCAGTTTAAAGGGGGGGTATAGCAATCAGCCCCAGCATTTT | CASSLKGGYSNQPQHF | . | . | TRBJ1-5 | TRBV27
TGTGCCAGCAGTCGACAGCACTTCTCTGGAAACACCATATATTTT | CASSRQHFSGNTIYF | . | few | TRBJ1-3 | TRBV6-5
TGTGCCAGCAGTGCAATCTGGGGGCCTACACAGCCCCAGCATTTT | CASSAIWGPTQPQHF | . | few | TRBJ1-5 | TRBV6-4
TGTGCCAGCAGCCAGACAGGGGCCGGGGGTCAGCCCCAGCATTTT | CASSQTGAGGQPQHF | TRBD1 | . | TRBJ1-5 | TRBV3-1/TRBV3-2
TGTGCCAGCAGTCCAAGGACAGTAAGTCGGCGAAACACTGAAGCTTTCTTT | CASSPRTVSRRNTEAFF | . | . | TRBJ1-1 | TRBV25-1
TGCGCCAGCAGCCCCGGGGGGAGTCGACCCCTCCACTTT | CASSPGGSRPLHF | . | . | TRBJ1-6 | TRBV4-1
TGTGCCAGCAGTGAAGTCGGGACAGGGACCTACGAGCAGTACTTC | CASSEVGTGTYEQYF | TRBD1 | few | TRBJ2-7 | TRBV6-1
TGTGCCAGCAGTGAAGCGCTTCTGAGGACAGGGGGGTTGAACACTGAAGCTTTCTTT | CASSEALLRTGGLNTEAFF | TRBD1 | . | TRBJ1-1 | TRBV2
TGTGCCATCTCCCCGACAGGGAGGAATGAAAAACTGTTTTTT | CAISPTGRNEKLFF | TRBD1 | . | TRBJ1-4 | TRBV19
TGTGCCAGCAGTTCTACAGGGGCCCTTGGCTACACCTTC | CASSSTGALGYTF | TRBD1 | . | TRBJ1-2 | TRBV25-1
TGTGCCAGTAGTGATTGGGTTACAGGCAACGAGCAGTACTTC | CASSDWVTGNEQYF | . | . | TRBJ2-7 | TRBV19